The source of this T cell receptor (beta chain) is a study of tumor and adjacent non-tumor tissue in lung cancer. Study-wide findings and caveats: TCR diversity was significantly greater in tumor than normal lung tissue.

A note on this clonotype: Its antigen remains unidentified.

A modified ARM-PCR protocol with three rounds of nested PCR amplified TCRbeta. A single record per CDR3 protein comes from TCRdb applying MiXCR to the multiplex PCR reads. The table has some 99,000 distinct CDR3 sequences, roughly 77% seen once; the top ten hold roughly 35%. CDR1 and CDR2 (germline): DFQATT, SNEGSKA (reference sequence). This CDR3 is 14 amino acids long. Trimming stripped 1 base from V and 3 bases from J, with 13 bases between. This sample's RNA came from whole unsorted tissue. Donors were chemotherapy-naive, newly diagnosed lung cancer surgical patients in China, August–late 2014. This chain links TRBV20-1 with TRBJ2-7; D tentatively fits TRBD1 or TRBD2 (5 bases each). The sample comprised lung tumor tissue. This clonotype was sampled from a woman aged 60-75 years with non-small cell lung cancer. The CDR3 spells CSARGPGRFYEQYF. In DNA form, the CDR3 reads TGCAGTGCTAGAGGGCCGGGGCGCTTCTACGAGCAGTACTTC.